The rows below give T cell receptor beta chains drawn from one sample of a study of T-cell reconstitution after alpha-beta-depleted transplantation in children. TCRdb analysed the PCR reads with MiXCR anew, one entry per CDR3 protein. The sample records about 690,000 distinct CDR3 sequences, around 17% being singletons. The source was PBMCs from the stem cell graft donor, collected from the stem cell graft. The receptors were sampled from a human donor who donated a stem cell graft to a child with acute myeloid leukemia. CDR3s include the opening cysteine and the closing phenylalanine or tryptophan. The D gene is left open where the match is weak. Clone size is given for some rows only: seen once, a few or many times, or a class if the clone is expanded.

v_gene	d_gene	abundance	j_gene	CDR3aa
TRBV2	.	.	TRBJ1-6	CAFSPLMGKTHF
TRBV7-2	TRBD2	many	TRBJ2-1	CASSRTSGGTYNEQFF
TRBV5-6	.	many	TRBJ1-2	CASSSSAGYTF
TRBV20-1	.	.	TRBJ2-6	CSASSLFSGTGANVLTF
TRBV6-5	TRBD1	many	TRBJ2-2	CASSHRQGSNTGELFF
TRBV6-5	TRBD2	few	TRBJ2-5	CASSMGLAVETQYF
TRBV6-2/TRBV6-3	TRBD1	few	TRBJ2-7	CASSYGWTGIPYEQYF
TRBV7-2	TRBD1	.	TRBJ1-4	CASSLSGQGPELFF
TRBV12-3/TRBV12-4	.	many	TRBJ1-5	CASSLSDFGVPQHF
TRBV10-2	.	.	TRBJ1-1	CASGTGMNTEAFF
TRBV10-3	.	many	TRBJ1-5	CAISDLNQPQHF
TRBV9	TRBD2	few	TRBJ2-5	CASSPRGGHQETQYF
TRBV10-3	.	few	TRBJ1-2	CAISEKMTYGYTF
TRBV5-1	.	.	TRBJ2-7	CASSIETVPYEQYF
TRBV11-2	.	.	TRBJ2-7	CASSQYLVYEQYF
TRBV7-2	.	.	TRBJ1-1	CASSFRQTTHTEAFF
TRBV10-2	.	few	TRBJ2-1	CASEINTGRRYNEQFF
TRBV15	.	few	TRBJ2-7	CATSRETGPYEQYF
TRBV20-1	TRBD1	many	TRBJ2-7	CSVSTGSYEQYF
TRBV12-3/TRBV12-4	TRBD1	many	TRBJ2-7	CASSRTGVSDEQYF
TRBV7-2	.	few	TRBJ2-3	CASSPQRARADTQYF
TRBV28	.	few	TRBJ1-6	CASVSDNSSYNSPLHF
TRBV12-3/TRBV12-4	TRBD1	many	TRBJ1-2	CASKPGQHYGYTF
TRBV7-9	.	few	TRBJ2-1	CASSLEVYEQFF
TRBV5-1	.	.	TRBJ2-1	CASSFRGGDYNEQFF
TRBV20-1	.	few	TRBJ1-6	CSASIRGSDSPLHF
TRBV7-8	TRBD1	.	TRBJ1-3	CASSPRDRETGNTIYF
TRBV12-3/TRBV12-4	TRBD1	few	TRBJ2-2	CASSSGTENTGELFF
TRBV12-3/TRBV12-4	TRBD1	.	TRBJ2-7	CASSPPTGTEAYEQYF
TRBV7-2	TRBD2	many	TRBJ2-5	CASSLTSGGVLETQYF
TRBV25-1	.	.	TRBJ1-2	CASSEVNYGYTF
TRBV5-1	.	.	TRBJ2-5	CASSRDDPGGETQYF
TRBV4-3	.	many	TRBJ1-6	CASSLTGHVSSPLHF
TRBV20-1	.	many	TRBJ2-2	CTAANTGELFF
TRBV12-3/TRBV12-4	.	many	TRBJ1-2	CASIQVGGDYGYTF
TRBV7-9	.	.	TRBJ1-3	CASSLGNRVDGNTIYF
TRBV20-1	.	many	TRBJ2-5	CSWGVGRVGQETQYF
TRBV18	TRBD1	.	TRBJ2-5	CASSPPRTGRETQYF
TRBV20-1	TRBD2	.	TRBJ2-5	CSALDSGWGETQYF
TRBV10-2	.	few	TRBJ1-1	CASSDYGGQNTEAFF
TRBV12-3/TRBV12-4	TRBD1	.	TRBJ2-6	CASSRDRGLFGANVLTF
TRBV12-3/TRBV12-4	.	.	TRBJ2-5	CASSFVARNQETQYF
TRBV6-5	TRBD1	many	TRBJ1-2	CASSTRQGNYGYTF
TRBV5-1	.	.	TRBJ1-1	CASSWDVASTEAFF
TRBV4-3	TRBD2	.	TRBJ2-4	CASSRGTSGDLAKNIQYF
TRBV29-1	TRBD1	many	TRBJ1-2	CSAGTEGRYTF
TRBV7-9	.	many	TRBJ2-1	CASSPEGLLSNEQFF
TRBV7-6	.	many	TRBJ2-1	CASSLALGNGYNEQFF
TRBV20-1	.	few	TRBJ2-1	CSARHLRRNHTPPEQFF
TRBV20-1	TRBD1	.	TRBJ1-1	CSATPGGGGVMNTEAFF
TRBV7-9	.	many	TRBJ2-7	CASSYNRPAGEQYF
TRBV4-1	TRBD2	few	TRBJ2-3	CASSQGGAGADTQYF
TRBV6-5	.	.	TRBJ1-1	CASSYRVEGTEAFF